Sequencing of this TCR beta chain was carried out in a study of blood T cell repertoires in COVID-19. Study at large: Sites in the United States, Italy and Spain provided acute and convalescent COVID-19 samples. PBMCs, B-cell-depleted T cells, or T cells were the source of the cDNA or gDNA that made up the material.

In the original analysis: Reference gene primer amplification yielded estimated nucleated cell counts. The table came from immunoSEQ multiplex PCR; TCRdb's copy has only in-frame clones and leaves some out. That table gives V, J and clone size, and the DNA gave D and trimming. The repertoire includes about 98,000 clones, 84% of them detected once, and around 9.5% sits in the top ten. The source of this sequence is a man aged 35-49 years with active or convalescent COVID-19. Sequencing was done on a sample of peripheral blood.

CDR3 in DNA: TGTGCCAGCACCACTCTGCCGGGGGAGGTCGGGCAGTTCTTC. It translates to CASTTLPGEVGQFF. This chain links TRBV7-2 with TRBJ2-1, with D perhaps TRBD2 (6 bases). The germline CDR1 and CDR2 sequences are SGHTA and FQGNSA. The CDR3 consists of 14 residues. V was shortened by 7 bases and J by 12 bases, with 22 bases between the two germline ends.